This TCR beta chain appears in the sequencing data of a study of blood T cell repertoires in COVID-19. This clone has just one count. This CDR3 spans 13 amino acids. V lost 3 bases and J lost 0, with 8 bases in between. Germline V gene lookup returns CDR1 SQVTM and CDR2 ANQGSEA. Method: immunoSEQ multiplex PCR; TCRdb's copy keeps in-frame clones and lacks some. The sample lists more than 55,000 clones, 85% to 95% occurring once. The receptor's source is a man aged 50 to 60 with active COVID-19. The chain carries TRBV29-1 and TRBJ1-1; D is possibly TRBD1 (5 bases). The material sequenced was peripheral blood. CDR3 in amino acids: CSVEGLMNTEAFF. The CDR3 DNA follows: TGCAGCGTTGAGGGGCTGATGAACACTGAAGCTTTCTTT. The full variable domain, its missing parts supplied by reference TRBV29-1 and TRBJ1-1, is SAVISQKPSRDICQRGTSLTIQCQVDSQVTMMFWYRQQPGQSLTLIATANQGSEATYESGFVIDKFPISRPNLTFSTLTVSNMSPEDSSIYLCSVEGLMNTEAFFGQGTRLTVV.